The clone carrying this TCR beta chain was detected a few times. Its antigen remains unidentified. The entry originates in a study of T-cell memory formation after mild COVID-19. General study results and limits: Clones that got smaller from day 15 to 85 had even CD4/CD8, while clones growing later tipped toward CD4+.

TCRdb re-analysed the 5' RACE reads in MiXCR, keeping a single row per CDR3 protein. Among approximately 340,000 distinct CDR3 sequences listed, about an eighth were seen once. The TCR was taken from a man between 18 and 29 years old who had mild COVID-19 (a few samples of this study predate the infection). Cell type and time point are not known. The specimen sequenced was PBMCs or a T cell subset sorted from them (not recorded which).

The CDR3 region has the DNA TGTGCCAGCAGTTCCTACTTCTCCAGGGGGCAAGCAGATACGCAGTATTTT. Translating it yields CASSSYFSRGQADTQYF. The rearrangement links TRBV6-2 or TRBV6-3 to TRBJ2-3; 8 nucleotides align to TRBD1. Germline V lookup: CDR1 MNHEY, CDR2 SVGEGT. The CDR3 contains 17 residues. With V trimmed by 4 bases and J by 4 bases, 13 bases remained unmatched.